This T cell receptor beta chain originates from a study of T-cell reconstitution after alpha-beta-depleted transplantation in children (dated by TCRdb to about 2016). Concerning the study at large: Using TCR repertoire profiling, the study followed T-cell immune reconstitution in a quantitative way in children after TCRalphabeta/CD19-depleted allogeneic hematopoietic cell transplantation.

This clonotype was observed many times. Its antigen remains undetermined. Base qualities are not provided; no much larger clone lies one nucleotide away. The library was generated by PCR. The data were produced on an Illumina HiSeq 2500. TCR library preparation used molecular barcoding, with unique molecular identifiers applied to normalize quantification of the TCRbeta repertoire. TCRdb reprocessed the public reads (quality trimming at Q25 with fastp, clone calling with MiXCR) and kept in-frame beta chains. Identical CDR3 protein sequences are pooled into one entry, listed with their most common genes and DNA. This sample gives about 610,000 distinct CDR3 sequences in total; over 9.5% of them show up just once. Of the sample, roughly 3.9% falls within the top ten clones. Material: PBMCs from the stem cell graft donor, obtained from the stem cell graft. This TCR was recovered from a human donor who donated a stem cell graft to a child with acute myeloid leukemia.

The CDR3 amino acid sequence is: CSARDEGGGLAGHISEQFF. In nucleotides, the sequence is TGCAGTGCTAGAGATGAAGGGGGGGGACTAGCGGGACACATAAGTGAGCAGTTCTTC. The receptor chain draws on TRBV20-1 and TRBJ2-1; TRBD2 agrees with 13 junctional bases. Its CDR3 holds 19 amino acids, cysteine through phenylalanine. Of all the DNA, just the CDR3 is kept, 57 bases in frame from base 1. The V end gives up 0 bases and the J end 9 bases, leaving 17 bases in the junction not matched to a gene. Sequences DFQATT (CDR1) and SNEGSKA (CDR2) are obtained from the germline V gene (reference sequence).